This paragraph reports one T cell receptor beta chain. Germline CDR1 reads MGHDK; CDR2 reads SYGVNS. V shed 4 bases, J shed 2 bases, and the junction held 4 bases outside the gene matches. This CDR3 has 16 amino acids. A sample-barcoded 5' primer and a J-beta primer mix were used in a second PCR of roughly 7 to 11 cycles. TCRdb recomputed calls from the 5' RACE reads with MiXCR, one row per CDR3 protein. The sample records over 1,500,000 distinct CDR3 sequences, approximately 40% being singletons. This sample is drawn from a study of blood T cells in healthy people across ages. The sequence was obtained from a human donor in good health. The source material was blood. The rearrangement joins TRBV25-1 to TRBJ2-3; the match to TRBD2 covers 12 bases. CDR3 amino acids: CASSVGLAGITDTQYF. CDR3 sequence (DNA): TGTGCCAGCAGTGTTGGACTAGCGGGGATCACAGATACGCAGTATTTT. Complete variable domain (other parts from reference TRBV25-1 and TRBJ2-3): EADIYQTPRYLVIGTGKKITLECSQTMGHDKMYWYQQDPGMELHLIHYSYGVNSTEKGDLSSESTVSRIRTEHFPLTLESARPSHTSQYLCASSVGLAGITDTQYFGPGTRLTVL.